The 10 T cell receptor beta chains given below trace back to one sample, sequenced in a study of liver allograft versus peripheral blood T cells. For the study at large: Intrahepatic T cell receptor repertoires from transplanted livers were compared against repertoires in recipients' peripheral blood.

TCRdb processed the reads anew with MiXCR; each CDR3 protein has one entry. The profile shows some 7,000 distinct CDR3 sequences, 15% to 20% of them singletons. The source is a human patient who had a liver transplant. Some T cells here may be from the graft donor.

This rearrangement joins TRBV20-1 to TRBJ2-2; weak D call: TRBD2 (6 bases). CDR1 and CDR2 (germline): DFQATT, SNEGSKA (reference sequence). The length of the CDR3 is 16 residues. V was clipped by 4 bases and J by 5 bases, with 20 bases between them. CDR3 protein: CSAKGGERRPTGELFF. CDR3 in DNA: TGCAGTGCTAAAGGAGGGGAACGACGGCCTACCGGGGAGCTGTTTTTT.

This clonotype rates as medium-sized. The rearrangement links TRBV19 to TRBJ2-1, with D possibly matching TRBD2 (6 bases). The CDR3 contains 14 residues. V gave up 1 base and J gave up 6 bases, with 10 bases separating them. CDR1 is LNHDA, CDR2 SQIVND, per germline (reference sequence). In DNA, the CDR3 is TGTGCCAGTAGTATAGGATTAGCGGCCAATGAGCAGTTCTTC. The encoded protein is CASSIGLAANEQFF.

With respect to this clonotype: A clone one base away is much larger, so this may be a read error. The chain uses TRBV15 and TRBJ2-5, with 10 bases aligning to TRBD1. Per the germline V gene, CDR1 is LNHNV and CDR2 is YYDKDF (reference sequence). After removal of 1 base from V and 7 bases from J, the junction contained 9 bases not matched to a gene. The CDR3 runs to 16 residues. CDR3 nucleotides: TGTGCCACCAGCAGAGTCGAGGGACAGGGGAGGGTGACCCAGTACTTC. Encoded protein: CATSRVEGQGRVTQYF.

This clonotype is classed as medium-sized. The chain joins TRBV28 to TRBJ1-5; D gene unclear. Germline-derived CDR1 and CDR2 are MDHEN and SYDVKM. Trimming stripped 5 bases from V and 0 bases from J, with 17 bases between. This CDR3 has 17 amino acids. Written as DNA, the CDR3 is TGTGCCAGCAGTCGGGTAGCCGTCGGCTATAGCAATCAGCCCCAGCATTTT. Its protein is CASSRVAVGYSNQPQHF.

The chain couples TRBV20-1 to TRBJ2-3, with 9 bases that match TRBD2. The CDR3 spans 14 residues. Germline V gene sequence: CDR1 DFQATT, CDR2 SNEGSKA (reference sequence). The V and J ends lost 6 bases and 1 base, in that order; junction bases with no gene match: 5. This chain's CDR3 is CSARTSVGTDTQYF. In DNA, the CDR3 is TGCAGTGCCCGGACTAGCGTCGGCACAGATACGCAGTATTTT.

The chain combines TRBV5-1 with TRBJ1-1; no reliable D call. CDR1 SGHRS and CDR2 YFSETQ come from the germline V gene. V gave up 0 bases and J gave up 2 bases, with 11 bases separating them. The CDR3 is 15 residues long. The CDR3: CASSLGFLGNTEAFF. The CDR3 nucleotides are TGCGCCAGCAGCTTGGGTTTTTTAGGAAACACTGAAGCTTTCTTT.

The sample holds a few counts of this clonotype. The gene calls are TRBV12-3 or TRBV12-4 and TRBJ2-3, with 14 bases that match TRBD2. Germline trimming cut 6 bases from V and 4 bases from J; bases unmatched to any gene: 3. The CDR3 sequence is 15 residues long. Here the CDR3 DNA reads TGTGCCAGCAGGACGGGACTAGCGGGAGCAGATACGCAGTATTTT. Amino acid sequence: CASRTGLAGADTQYF.

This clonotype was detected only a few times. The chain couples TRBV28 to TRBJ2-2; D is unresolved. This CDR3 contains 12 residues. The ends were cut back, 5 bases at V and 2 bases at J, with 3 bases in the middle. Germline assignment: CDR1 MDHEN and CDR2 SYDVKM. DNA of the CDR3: TGTGCCAGCAGTCGCAACACCGGGGAGCTGTTTTTT. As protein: CASSRNTGELFF.

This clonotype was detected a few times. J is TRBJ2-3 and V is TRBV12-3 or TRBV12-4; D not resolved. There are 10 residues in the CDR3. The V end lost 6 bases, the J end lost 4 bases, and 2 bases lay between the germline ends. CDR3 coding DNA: TGTGCCAGCAGCCCAGATACGCAGTATTTT. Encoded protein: CASSPDTQYF.

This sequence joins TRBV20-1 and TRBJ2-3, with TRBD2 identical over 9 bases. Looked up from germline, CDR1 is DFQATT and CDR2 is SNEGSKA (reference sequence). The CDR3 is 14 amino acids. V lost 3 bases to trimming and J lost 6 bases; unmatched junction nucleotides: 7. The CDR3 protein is CSASFSGSFDTQYF. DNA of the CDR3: TGCAGTGCTAGCTTTAGCGGGAGTTTTGATACGCAGTATTTT.